The 26 T cell receptor beta chains below all came from one sample that was sequenced in a study of T cell responses to AZD1222 COVID-19 vaccine. TCRdb's copy holds only in-frame clones and misses some; the assay was immunoSEQ multiplex PCR. The sample has over 65,000 clones, over 85% seen once. The sequencing used peripheral blood, collected 28 days after the second AZD1222 dose. The receptors were sampled from an adult who received the AZD1222 COVID-19 vaccine.

The chain recombines TRBV18 with TRBJ2-7; possibly TRBD2 for D (6 bases). Trimming left V 6 bases short and J 3 bases short, with 15 bases between. From germline, CDR1 is KGHSH and CDR2 LQKENI. The CDR3 has 14 residues. The CDR3 sequence is CASSPLGGGYEQYV. CDR3 DNA sequence: TGTGCCAGCTCCCCCCTGGGGGGAGGCTACGAGCAGTACGTC.

The CDR3 nucleotides read TGCAGCGTTGGAGATCCCTACGAGCAGTACGTC. It yields the protein CSVGDPYEQYV. The chain has TRBV29-1 and TRBJ2-7; no definite D call. The CDR3 loop spans 11 amino acids. From germline, CDR1 is SQVTM and CDR2 ANQGSEA. V lost 4 bases and J lost 2, with 6 bases in between.

This clone has a single count. This rearrangement joins TRBV7-3 to TRBJ2-2; perhaps TRBD1 as D (6 bases). CDR1 is SGHTA, CDR2 FQGTGA, per germline. The V end lost 5 bases, the J end lost 2 bases, and 9 bases lay between the germline ends. This CDR3 is 14 amino acids long. Here the CDR3 reads CASSQGGNTGELFF. The CDR3, as DNA: TGTGCCAGCAGCCAAGGGGGTAACACCGGGGAGCTGTTTTTT.

The chain employs TRBV6-5 and TRBJ2-7, with 10 nucleotides matching TRBD1. Losses at the gene ends were 8 bases for V and 3 bases for J; bases not matched to a gene: 10. The V gene's germline CDR1 is MNHEY and CDR2 SVGAGI. This CDR3 has 15 amino acids. The CDR3 loop reads CASLSAGQGFYEQYF. Written as DNA, the CDR3 is TGTGCCAGCCTCTCTGCGGGACAGGGGTTCTACGAGCAGTACTTC.

The chain joins TRBV5-1 to TRBJ2-3; TRBD2 matches at 8 bases. Germline assignment: CDR1 SGHRS and CDR2 YFSETQ. V gave up 6 bases and J gave up 1 base; unmatched junction bases: 4. The CDR3 has 14 amino acids. CDR3 in DNA: TGCGCCAGCACCCCCGGGGGGGGCACAGATACGCAGTATTTT. This encodes CASTPGGGTDTQYF.

The chain has TRBV9 and TRBJ1-1; D possibly corresponds to TRBD1 (6 bases). The CDR3 is 11 residues long. V was shortened by 4 bases and J by 9 bases, with 10 bases between the two germline ends. Germline assignment: CDR1 SGDLS and CDR2 YYNGEE. This chain's CDR3 is CASSSQGKAFF. CDR3 coding DNA: TGTGCCAGCAGCTCCCAGGGGAAAGCTTTCTTT.

The rearrangement joins TRBV23-1 to TRBJ2-3; no reliable D call. TRBV23-1 is placed among ORFs of uncertain function. The CDR3 loop spans 15 amino acids. The ends were cut back, 0 bases at V and 2 bases at J, with 9 bases in the middle. Here the CDR3 reads CASSQSASLTDTQYF. Written as DNA, the CDR3 is TGCGCCAGCAGTCAATCTGCCTCGCTCACAGATACGCAGTATTTT.

J is TRBJ1-5 and V is TRBV7-8; weak D call: TRBD1 (5 bases). Trimming cost V 1 base and J 1 base, with 11 bases left between them. Germline V CDR1 and CDR2: SGHVS, FQNEAQ. The CDR3 contains 16 residues. CDR3 coding DNA: TGTGCCAGCAGCTTAGTGGGGGTGGGCAGCAATCAGCCCCAGCATTTT. Its protein is CASSLVGVGSNQPQHF.

The gene calls are TRBV3-1 (or the pseudogene TRBV3-2) and TRBJ1-5; D may be TRBD1 (6 bases). V was trimmed by 0 bases and J by 3 bases, leaving 9 bases between them. Germline V gene lookup returns CDR1 LGHDT and CDR2 YNNKEL (reference sequence). The CDR3 has 15 amino acids. CDR3 residues: CASSQDTGFNQPQHF. The CDR3 nucleotides are TGTGCCAGCAGCCAAGATACAGGGTTCAATCAGCCCCAGCATTTT.

This clone has just one count. This sequence joins TRBV9 and TRBJ1-6; TRBD1 matches at 7 bases. The J segment lost 7 bases and the V segment lost 0 bases, leaving 7 bases of the junction unmatched. The V gene's germline CDR1 is SGDLS and CDR2 YYNGEE. CDR3 length: 16 amino acids. CDR3 DNA: TGTGCCAGCAGCGTAGGCGGCCAGGGGGAAAATTCACCCCTCCACTTT. This sequence encodes CASSVGGQGENSPLHF.

The V and J genes are TRBV3-1 (or the pseudogene TRBV3-2) and TRBJ2-2, with a tentative D call TRBD1 (6 bases). The ends were cut back, 3 bases at V and 1 base at J, with 9 bases in the middle. Germline V gene data show CDR1 as LGHDT and CDR2 as YNNKEL (reference sequence). The CDR3 consists of 15 residues. The CDR3 nucleotides read TGTGCCAGCAGCCAGAGGGGGTGGAACACCGGGGAGCTGTTTTTT. It translates to CASSQRGWNTGELFF.

This chain links TRBV27 with TRBJ1-1, with 7 positions matching TRBD1. This CDR3 is built from 15 residues. The trim removed 8 bases at V and 5 bases at J, leaving 14 bases unmatched. CDR1 is MNHEY, CDR2 SMNVEV, per germline (reference sequence). CDR3 protein: CASDQGGGRRTEAFF. The CDR3 nucleotides are TGTGCCAGCGACCAAGGGGGCGGAAGAAGGACTGAAGCTTTCTTT.

The gene calls are TRBV4-2 and TRBJ2-7, with 8 bases identical to TRBD1. J gave up 5 bases and V 0 bases, and 15 bases lay outside the gene matches. The CDR3 contains 18 residues. Looked up from germline, CDR1 is LGHNA and CDR2 is YNFKEQ. This chain's CDR3 is CASSQEPQGPDRDHEQYF. The DNA for the CDR3 is TGTGCCAGCAGCCAAGAACCCCAGGGACCGGACAGGGACCACGAGCAGTACTTC.

This sequence joins TRBV5-1 and TRBJ2-7; TRBD1 or TRBD2 may be the D gene (6 bases each). The V end was cut by 4 bases, the J end by 1 base, with 9 bases between. Germline CDR1 SGHRS, CDR2 YFSETQ. CDR3 length: 13 residues. The CDR3 DNA sequence: TGCGCCAGCAGCCAGGGGAGGTCCTACGAGCAGTACTTC. Translated: CASSQGRSYEQYF. The full variable domain, completed using reference TRBV5-1 and TRBJ2-7, is KAGVTQTPRYLIKTRGQQVTLSCSPISGHRSVSWYQQTPGQGLQFLFEYFSETQRNKGNFPGRFSGRQFSNSRSEMNVSTLELGDSALYLCASSQGRSYEQYFGPGTRLTVT.

V is TRBV15 and J is TRBJ1-2; D is unresolved. CDR1 LNHNV and CDR2 YYDKDF come from the germline V gene (reference sequence). There are 14 residues in the CDR3. Trimming shortened V by 1 base and J by 2 bases, and 8 bases separated the two germline ends. The CDR3 coding sequence is TGTGCCACCAGCAGAGGTACAGCCAACTATGGCTACACCTTC. Amino acid sequence: CATSRGTANYGYTF.

This clone has more than one count but fewer than ten. The V call is TRBV11-2, the J call TRBJ1-6, with D perhaps matching TRBD1 (5 bases). Trimming stripped 0 bases from V and 6 bases from J, with 12 bases between. The CDR3 runs 16 residues. The V gene's germline CDR1 is SGHAT and CDR2 FQNNGV. The CDR3 DNA reads TGTGCCAGCAGCTTAGATCCGCCAGGGACTAATTCACCCCTCCACTTT. Amino acid sequence: CASSLDPPGTNSPLHF.

The gene calls are TRBV5-1 and TRBJ2-5; D is unclear. With 4 bases removed from V and 4 bases from J, the gap between germline ends came to 14 bases. The CDR3 length is 14 residues. Germline-derived CDR1 and CDR2 are SGHRS and YFSETQ. Here the CDR3 reads CASSDGPQRETQYF. CDR3 nucleotides: TGCGCCAGCAGCGATGGTCCGCAGAGAGAGACCCAGTACTTC.

V is TRBV5-6 and J is TRBJ1-2; no firm D call. The CDR3 runs to 12 residues. The V end lost 2 bases, the J end lost 3 bases, and 5 bases lay between the germline ends. Germline V gene sequence: CDR1 SGHDT, CDR2 YYEEEE. CDR3 bases: TGTGCCAGCAGCTTCTACGACTATGGCTACACCTTC. It is translated as CASSFYDYGYTF. The variable domain in full, completed from reference TRBV5-6 and TRBJ1-2, reads DAGVTQSPTHLIKTRGQQVTLRCSPKSGHDTVSWYQQALGQGPQFIFQYYEEEERQRGNFPDRFSGHQFPNYSSELNVNALLLGDSALYLCASSFYDYGYTFGSGTRLTVV.

The chain couples TRBV19 to TRBJ1-3; D is perhaps TRBD1 (5 bases). V lost 6 bases, J lost 0 bases, and 12 bases lay in between. The CDR3 runs to 15 residues. Germline-derived CDR1 and CDR2 are LNHDA and SQIVND (reference sequence). CDR3 coding DNA: TGTGCCAGTAGGCGACAGCAGTTCTCTGGAAACACCATATATTTT. Translated: CASRRQQFSGNTIYF.

The chain couples TRBV12-3 or TRBV12-4 to TRBJ2-7, with TRBD1 as a possible D gene (6 bases). The CDR3 consists of 13 residues. Trimming left V 8 bases short and J 0 bases short, with 11 bases between. This chain's CDR3 is CASGRTDSYEQYF. The CDR3 nucleotides read TGTGCCAGCGGTAGGACAGACTCCTACGAGCAGTACTTC.

V gene TRBV3-1 (or the pseudogene TRBV3-2) combines with J gene TRBJ1-6, with D hard to call. Trimming removed 2 bases at V and 7 bases at J, with 6 bases between. The CDR3 loop spans 13 amino acids. In germline, CDR1 is LGHDT, CDR2 YNNKEL (reference sequence). The chain's CDR3 is CASSQLENSPLHF. DNA of the CDR3: TGTGCCAGCAGCCAACTTGAGAATTCACCCCTCCACTTT.

This clone came up once. V and J are TRBV3-1 (or the pseudogene TRBV3-2) and TRBJ2-3; 7 bases line up with TRBD2. This CDR3 region has 16 residues. Germline lookup yields CDR1 LGHDT and CDR2 YNNKEL (reference sequence). Losses at the gene ends were 1 base for V and 0 bases for J; bases not matched to a gene: 4. The CDR3 region has the DNA TGTGCCAGCAGCCAAGTAGGGACTACTAGCACAGATACGCAGTATTTT. Protein sequence: CASSQVGTTSTDTQYF.

V and J are TRBV9 and TRBJ2-5; perhaps TRBD2 as D (5 bases). The germline V gene encodes CDR1 SGDLS and CDR2 YYNGEE. The CDR3 loop spans 15 amino acids. Trimming took 2 bases from V and 0 from J, leaving 11 bases between them. CDR3 protein: CASSVGNGNQETQYF. CDR3 sequence (DNA): TGTGCCAGCAGCGTCGGGAACGGAAACCAAGAGACCCAGTACTTC.

V usage is TRBV19 and J usage is TRBJ2-7; 7 bases map to TRBD2. The germline V gene has CDR1 LNHDA and CDR2 SQIVND (reference sequence). This CDR3 is 13 amino acids long. Trimming removed 9 bases from V and 0 bases from J; junction bases left unmatched: 5. In nucleotides, the CDR3 is TGTGCCAGCGCCCCGGGGGGCTCCTACGAGCAGTACTTC. The encoded protein is CASAPGGSYEQYF.

This clone was seen a single time. This chain links TRBV5-1 with TRBJ1-5, with TRBD1 matching over 9 bases. The V segment lost 1 base and the J segment 5 bases; nucleotides outside the gene matches: 7. The V gene's germline CDR1 is SGHRS and CDR2 YFSETQ. This CDR3 has 16 residues. This chain's CDR3 is CASSLIPGQGYQPQHF. CDR3 sequence (DNA): TGCGCCAGCAGCTTGATTCCGGGACAGGGATATCAGCCCCAGCATTTT.

A few counts support this clone. This chain connects TRBV6-5 to TRBJ2-7, with 10 positions matching TRBD1. With 5 bases clipped from V and 1 base from J, the junction kept 5 bases outside the gene matches. In germline, CDR1 is MNHEY, CDR2 SVGAGI. The CDR3 spans 15 residues. As DNA, the CDR3 is TGTGCCAGCAGTCGACAGGGGGCGGTTTCCTACGAGCAGTACGTC. Translation: CASSRQGAVSYEQYV.